The rows below give T cell receptor beta chains drawn from one sample of a study of early stage breast cancer tumors. Generated by immunoSEQ multiplex PCR, the TCRdb table keeps only in-frame clones and is missing some. Here the sample spans about 50,000 clones, over 65% being singletons. Sequenced input: blood. The receptors shown here come from a young adult with breast cancer. The CDR3 runs from the conserved cysteine through the conserved F or W. The D gene is left open where the match is weak. Where a row states a size, it is once, few, many or the class of an expanded clone; other rows omit it.

J gene	V gene	clone size	D gene	CDR3 DNA	CDR3 protein
TRBJ1-3	TRBV20-1	few	NA	TGCAGCCTAAGGGGGAGAAACACCATATATTTT	CSLRGRNTIYF
TRBJ1-2	TRBV4-2	NA	NA	TGTGCCAGCAGCCAAGGGGGGGTCGATGGCTACACCTTC	CASSQGGVDGYTF
TRBJ2-1	TRBV6-9	NA	TRBD2	TGTGCCAGCAGTTATAGCGGGAGGGCCCTCAATGAGCAGTTCTTC	CASSYSGRALNEQFF
TRBJ1-2	TRBV5-1	NA	NA	TGCGCCAGCAGTCGCGCCGACGGGGGTGAGGGCTACACCTTC	CASSRADGGEGYTF
TRBJ2-1	TRBV19	once	TRBD2	TGTGCCAGTAGTATAGATAAGACTAGCGGGAGGTGGAGTCGGAATGAGCAGTTCTTC	CASSIDKTSGRWSRNEQFF
TRBJ1-2	TRBV25-1	once	NA	TGTGCCAGCAGTGAAGACATTACCAGAGAGGGCTACACCTTC	CASSEDITREGYTF
TRBJ2-1	TRBV19	NA	TRBD2	TGTGCCAGTAGTCCGTCTAGCGGGAGGGCCTGGGACAATGAGCAGTTCTTC	CASSPSSGRAWDNEQFF
TRBJ1-5	TRBV6-5	few	NA	TGTGCCAGCAGTTACGGTCCCGATCAGCCCCAGCATTTT	CASSYGPDQPQHF
TRBJ2-3	TRBV25-1	NA	TRBD2	TGTGCCAGCAGTGTGGGACGAAGCGGGAGTGACCTAGATACGCAGTATTTT	CASSVGRSGSDLDTQYF
TRBJ1-6	TRBV5-1	NA	TRBD1	TGCGCCAGTAAAACGACAGGGAGCAATTCACCCCTCCACTTT	CASKTTGSNSPLHF
TRBJ1-1	TRBV30	NA	NA	TGTGCCTGGATTCTCCAGGGTGGAAACACTGAAGCTTTCTTT	CAWILQGGNTEAFF
TRBJ2-2	TRBV18	NA	TRBD2	TGTGCCAGCTCACTCAGACTAGCGGGAGGGCCTCGGAGCACCGGGGAGCTGTTTTTT	CASSLRLAGGPRSTGELFF
TRBJ1-1	TRBV5-6	few	NA	TGTGCCAGCAGCCAGGCAGGCCGGAACACTGAAGCTTTCTTT	CASSQAGRNTEAFF
TRBJ1-4	TRBV13	NA	TRBD1	TGTGCCAGCAGCTTAGGGGACAGGGATAGCGAAAAACTGTTTTTT	CASSLGDRDSEKLFF
TRBJ2-7	TRBV30	NA	NA	TGTGCCTGGAGTGTAAAGTGGATCCCCTACGAGCAGTACTTC	CAWSVKWIPYEQYF
TRBJ1-2	TRBV7-6	once	NA	TGTGCCAGCAGCCTAGGGGGTTTTCAAAACTATGGCTACACCTTC	CASSLGGFQNYGYTF
TRBJ1-6	TRBV30	NA	NA	TGTGCCTGGAGTGTAAGGGGGGTGTGGGCACCCCTCCACTTT	CAWSVRGVWAPLHF
TRBJ2-7	TRBV9	NA	NA	TGTGCCAGCAGCGTCCGATCCGACAGCCACGAGCAGTACTTC	CASSVRSDSHEQYF
TRBJ1-4	TRBV27	NA	TRBD1	TGTGCCAGCAGTTTACGCGCTCTCGGGACAGGGGGGCTCGGACTGTTTTTT	CASSLRALGTGGLGLFF
TRBJ2-3	TRBV11-2	NA	NA	TGTGCCAGCACCCCAACAGGGATTTCCACAGATACGCAGTATTTT	CASTPTGISTDTQYF